A selection of T cell receptor beta chains follows, all from one sample in a study of blood T cell repertoires in COVID-19. Measured with immunoSEQ multiplex PCR; TCRdb has only the in-frame clones, and not every one. The sample has approximately 220,000 clones; nearly 90% are singletons. The specimen sequenced was PBMCs or T cells enriched from blood (not recorded which). The receptors here all came from a man between 25 and 39 years old who had been exposed to COVID-19. The CDR3 runs from the conserved cysteine through the conserved F or W. Fields, in order: D gene, clone size, V gene, J gene, CDR3 DNA, CDR3 protein. D genes are given only for firm matches. Size is stated for part of the rows, as once, few or many counts, or as a class when the clone is expanded.

>NA|few|TRBV5-1|TRBJ2-1
TGCGCCAGCAGCTTGGTTCTAGGTGATGAGCAGTTCTTC
CASSLVLGDEQFF
>TRBD2|NA|TRBV28|TRBJ2-7
TGTGCCAGCAGTTTCCCGGGCGGGGGAGCCTACGAGCAGTACTTC
CASSFPGGGAYEQYF
>NA|NA|TRBV25-1|TRBJ2-3
TGTGCCAGCAGTGAATTCAGAGGGACGCAGTATTTT
CASSEFRGTQYF
>NA|NA|TRBV4-2|TRBJ1-2
TGTGCCAGCAGCCAAGAATGGAGGAAAGACTATGGCTACACCTTC
CASSQEWRKDYGYTF
>NA|NA|TRBV30|TRBJ2-5
TGTGCCTGGAGTGTACGCGGGGGCGAGACCCAGTACTTC
CAWSVRGGETQYF
>NA|NA|TRBV5-6|TRBJ1-2
TGTGCCAGCAGCCTATTCGCTAGTTCTAACTATGGCTACACCTTC
CASSLFASSNYGYTF
>TRBD1|NA|TRBV7-9|TRBJ2-4
TGTGCCAGCAGTAGGACAGGGGACATTCAGTACTTC
CASSRTGDIQYF
>NA|NA|TRBV19|TRBJ1-5
TGTGCCAGTAGTCCCGGGCTTCGGGGGCCCCAGCATTTT
CASSPGLRGPQHF
>NA|NA|TRBV18|TRBJ1-3
TGTGCCAGCTCACCGGAGGTTCCTGGAAACACCATATATTTT
CASSPEVPGNTIYF
>NA|once|TRBV5-1|TRBJ1-1
TGCGCCAGCAGCTCTGAGTCGAACACTGAAGCTTTCTTT
CASSSESNTEAFF
>NA|NA|TRBV27|TRBJ2-7
TGTGCCAGCAGTCCAGGGGGGTACGAGCAGTACTTC
CASSPGGYEQYF
>NA|NA|TRBV4-3|TRBJ2-1
TGCGCCAGCAGCCCGCGGGGGCGACTCTCCTACAATGAGCAGTTCTTC
CASSPRGRLSYNEQFF
>NA|NA|TRBV2|TRBJ1-1
TGTGCCACCGTTACAGAATTGAACACTGAAGCTTTCTTT
CATVTELNTEAFF
>TRBD1|NA|TRBV2|TRBJ1-5
TGTGCCAGCAGTGAGGCAGGGGGTCAGCCCCAGCATTTT
CASSEAGGQPQHF
>NA|few|TRBV4-3|TRBJ1-2
TGCGCCAGCAGCCAAGAAGGCGGGATGGGCTACACCTTC
CASSQEGGMGYTF
>TRBD1|NA|TRBV19|TRBJ2-2
TGTGCCAGTAGTGGCAGCAGGGGGCGCTGGACCGGGGAGCTGTTTTTT
CASSGSRGRWTGELFF
>NA|NA|TRBV21-1|TRBJ2-1
TGTGCCAGCAGCAAAACCTGGGGACTAGTCTACAATGAGCAGTTCTTC
CASSKTWGLVYNEQFF
>TRBD1|once|TRBV15|TRBJ1-4
TGTGCCACCAGCAGAGTTGGAGGACAGGGTGAAGAAAAACTGTTTTTT
CATSRVGGQGEEKLFF
>TRBD1|few|TRBV9|TRBJ1-6
TGTGCCAGCAGCCCCGCTCATGGACAGGAGTATAATTCACCCCTCCACTTT
CASSPAHGQEYNSPLHF
>TRBD1|once|TRBV2|TRBJ2-7
TGTGCCAGCACCTCCGACAGGGATGGCCACGAGCAGTACTTC
CASTSDRDGHEQYF
>NA|NA|TRBV18|TRBJ2-3
TGTGCCAGCTCAGTCGGCGGGAGCACAGATACGCAGTATTTT
CASSVGGSTDTQYF
>TRBD2|NA|TRBV7-2|TRBJ2-3
TGTGCCAGCAGCTTAAGTTTCGGCGGGGGGGCCTCAGATACGCAGTATTTT
CASSLSFGGGASDTQYF
>NA|few|TRBV2|TRBJ2-2
TGTGCCAGCAGAGTCCGGTCTCGAGTTACCGTGACAGGGAACACCGGGGAGCTGTTTTTT
CASRVRSRVTVTGNTGELFF
>TRBD1|NA|TRBV30|TRBJ1-4
TGTGCCTGGACCCGGGACAGGGTGACGGAAAAACTGTTTTTT
CAWTRDRVTEKLFF
>TRBD1|NA|TRBV29-1|TRBJ1-2
TGCAGCGTTGATGAAGGGGGCGCCGGTGGCTACACCTTC
CSVDEGGAGGYTF
>NA|NA|TRBV7-2|TRBJ2-5
TGTGCCAGCAGCCCTAGCAGACTCCAAGAGACCCAGTACTTC
CASSPSRLQETQYF
>NA|few|TRBV14|TRBJ1-4
TGTGCCAGCAGCCAGATCCAGGGGTACAGTGAAAAACTGTTTTTT
CASSQIQGYSEKLFF
>TRBD1|NA|TRBV6-5|TRBJ1-5
TGTGCCAGCAGTCTAGACAGGGGGCAACAGCCCCAGCATTTT
CASSLDRGQQPQHF
>TRBD1|NA|TRBV5-1|TRBJ2-7
TGCGCCAGCAGCTTGGGGGACAGAAGCTCCTACGAGCAGTACTTC
CASSLGDRSSYEQYF
>TRBD1|NA|TRBV25-1|TRBJ1-5
TGTGCCAGCAGTGACACGACAGGGGCGGACCAGCCCCAGCATTTT
CASSDTTGADQPQHF
>TRBD1|NA|TRBV6-5|TRBJ2-7
TGTGCCAGCAGTTACTCTGCTGGACAGGGGGACGAGCAGTACTTC
CASSYSAGQGDEQYF
>NA|NA|TRBV6-5|TRBJ1-6
TGTGCCAGCCAGCGGTATAATTCACCCCTCCACTTT
CASQRYNSPLHF
>TRBD2|NA|TRBV4-2|TRBJ2-3
TGTGCCAGCAGCCCCAAGGACGGGGGGGGCGTTGCAGATACGCAGTATTTT
CASSPKDGGGVADTQYF
>NA|NA|TRBV27|TRBJ1-6
TGTGCCAGCAGTTTTTGGGGGAGGGATAATTCACCCCTCCACTTT
CASSFWGRDNSPLHF
>NA|NA|TRBV30|TRBJ1-1
TGTGCCTCCTCCGGGAGGGAAGCTTTCTTT
CASSGREAFF
>TRBD2|once|TRBV4-2|TRBJ2-1
TGTGCCAGCAGCCAAGAGACAGCGGGGGGGATCAATGAGCAGTTCTTC
CASSQETAGGINEQFF
>NA|NA|TRBV7-2|TRBJ2-3
TGTGCCAGCAGGTCTAACAGGGAAGGAGATACGCAGTATTTT
CASRSNREGDTQYF
>TRBD2|NA|TRBV5-6|TRBJ2-5
TGTGCCAGCAGCTCCCGACTAGCGGAGACCCAGTACTTC
CASSSRLAETQYF
>NA|NA|TRBV25-1|TRBJ1-2
TGTGCCAGCAGTGAATATACACAGCCCCGCGGGGGCTACACCTTC
CASSEYTQPRGGYTF
>NA|few|TRBV7-9|TRBJ2-1
TGTGCCAGCAGCTCAGTACGTGACAACTACAATGAGCAGTTCTTC
CASSSVRDNYNEQFF
>TRBD2|NA|TRBV9|TRBJ2-5
TGTGCCAGCAGCACCCGGACTAGCGGGGGGTCTCAAGAGACCCAGTACTTC
CASSTRTSGGSQETQYF
>NA|NA|TRBV9|TRBJ1-1
TGTGCCAGCAGTGAAGACAGGAGAGACACTGAAGCTTTCTTT
CASSEDRRDTEAFF
>NA|NA|TRBV7-2|TRBJ1-5
TGTGCCAGCAGCCTATCGGTCACCTATCAGCCCCAGCATTTT
CASSLSVTYQPQHF
>NA|NA|TRBV27|TRBJ2-5
TGTGCCAGCAGTCTCGCCGGGACACCAGAGACCCAGTACTTC
CASSLAGTPETQYF
>TRBD1|NA|TRBV5-1|TRBJ1-6
TGCGCCAGCAGCCCGGGGACAGGAGAATACTCACCCCTCCACTTT
CASSPGTGEYSPLHF
>NA|NA|TRBV5-4|TRBJ2-7
TGTGCCAGCAGCTTGGCAGGGGCCGGTGGCGAGCAGTACTTC
CASSLAGAGGEQYF
>NA|NA|TRBV29-1|TRBJ1-2
TGCAGCGTTGCAGGGTGGGATGGCTACACCTTC
CSVAGWDGYTF
>TRBD1|NA|TRBV6-1|TRBJ1-4
TGTGCCAGCAGTGTGAACCGGGACAGGTCAACTAATGAAAAACTGTTTTTT
CASSVNRDRSTNEKLFF
>NA|NA|TRBV4-3|TRBJ1-3
TGCGCCAGCAGCCAAGAGGTCTGGACAGCCGGAAACACCATATATTTT
CASSQEVWTAGNTIYF
>NA|NA|TRBV15|TRBJ2-5
TGTGCCACCAGCATAAGACTTAGCGGTAAAGAGACCCAGTACTTC
CATSIRLSGKETQYF
>TRBD2|NA|TRBV6-4|TRBJ2-7
TGTGCCAGACGGACCGGACTAGCTCCCTACGAGCAGTACTTC
CARRTGLAPYEQYF
>NA|NA|TRBV5-6|TRBJ2-3
TGTGCCAGCAGCTTGGGTGGAGGGCCCACAGATACGCAGTATTTT
CASSLGGGPTDTQYF
>NA|once|TRBV15|TRBJ2-3
TGTGCCACCAGCAGTCCGGGAGATACGCAGTATTTT
CATSSPGDTQYF
>TRBD2|NA|TRBV7-2|TRBJ2-5
TGTGCCAGCAGCTCGGGACTAGTGGGAGAGACCCAGTACTTC
CASSSGLVGETQYF